The 18 T cell receptor beta chains below come from one sample, sequenced in a study of shared clonotypes between healthy human individuals. This table comes from immunoSEQ multiplex PCR, and its TCRdb copy is limited to in-frame clones, with some not included. The sample lists about 2,500,000 clones; more than 80% were seen once. The sample taken for sequencing was naive CD4+ T cells sorted from blood. Stated subset: CD45RA+ positively selected. Receptors were obtained from a man in his late teens or twenties in good health.

V and J are TRBV27 and TRBJ2-1; 11 bases align to TRBD2. The CDR3 spans 16 residues. Trimming removed 4 bases from V and 6 bases from J; junction bases left unmatched: 8. CDR1 MNHEY and CDR2 SMNVEV come from the germline V gene (reference sequence). The chain's CDR3 is CASSSRTSGSVNEQFF. The CDR3 nucleotides read TGTGCCAGCAGTTCCAGAACTAGCGGGAGTGTCAATGAGCAGTTCTTC.

The genes are TRBV27 and TRBJ2-7; D is possibly TRBD2 (5 bases). Per germline, CDR1 MNHEY and CDR2 SMNVEV (reference sequence). This CDR3 contains 12 residues. Trimming removed 11 bases at V and 5 bases at J, with 16 bases between. CDR3 sequence: CAARRSPDEQYF. The CDR3 bases are TGTGCCGCCAGGAGGTCGCCGGACGAGCAGTACTTC.

The J gene is TRBJ2-3, the V gene TRBV10-1; D gene ambiguous. Germline-derived CDR1 and CDR2 are WNHNN and SYGVQD (reference sequence). V was trimmed by 2 bases and J by 3 bases, leaving 6 bases between them. The CDR3 is 13 amino acids. CDR3 sequence (DNA): TGCGCCAGCAGTGAGATTAATACAGATACGCAGTATTTT. This sequence encodes CASSEINTDTQYF.

The J gene is TRBJ1-1, the V gene TRBV12-5; no clear D. V was shortened by 3 bases and J by 1 base, with 6 bases between the two germline ends. This CDR3 region has 13 residues. The V gene's germline CDR1 is LGHNT and CDR2 FRNRAP. CDR3 residues: CASGFGGNTEAFF. The CDR3 DNA sequence: TGTGCTAGTGGTTTCGGAGGGAACACTGAAGCTTTCTTT.

The V call is TRBV28, the J call TRBJ1-1, with D perhaps TRBD1 (5 bases). The CDR3 covers 13 residues. V gave up 7 bases and J gave up 0 bases, with 9 bases separating them. The germline V gene has CDR1 MDHEN and CDR2 SYDVKM. The CDR3 spells CASMRGVNTEAFF. DNA for the CDR3: TGTGCCAGCATGAGGGGCGTGAACACTGAAGCTTTCTTT.

The DNA of the CDR3 is TGTGCCAGTAGTACCCTGACACTAACCACTCAGCCCCAGCATTTT. Translation gives CASSTLTLTTQPQHF. The J gene is TRBJ1-5, the V gene TRBV19; no clear D gene. Trimming removed 4 bases at V and 6 bases at J, with 16 bases between. Germline V gene lookup returns CDR1 LNHDA and CDR2 SQIVND (reference sequence). The CDR3 is 15 residues long.

This CDR3 reads CASSIASGRPEQYF. The CDR3 DNA reads as TGTGCCAGTAGTATTGCTAGCGGGAGGCCCGAGCAGTACTTC. The chain couples TRBV19 to TRBJ2-7; 11 bases match TRBD2. Germline CDR1 LNHDA, CDR2 SQIVND (reference sequence). This CDR3 has 14 amino acids. V trimming: 3 bases; J trimming: 6 bases; junction bases outside the gene matches: 4.

As DNA, the CDR3 is TGTGCCAGCAGCGTTGGTGCAGGGGCGGGTGAAAAACTGTTTTTT. Amino acids: CASSVGAGAGEKLFF. The gene calls are TRBV5-4 and TRBJ1-4; TRBD1 might be the D (6 bases). Germline V CDR1 and CDR2: SGHNT, YYREEE (reference sequence). This CDR3 spans 15 amino acids. V lost 4 bases and J 7 bases, leaving 17 bases between the germline ends.

The V gene is TRBV25-1, the J gene TRBJ2-1, with unresolved D. This CDR3 spans 16 amino acids. Germline assignment: CDR1 MGHDK and CDR2 SYGVNS. Trimming left V 4 bases short and J 6 bases short, with 19 bases between. CDR3 sequence: CASSAGTYLRFNEQFF. The CDR3 DNA sequence: TGTGCCAGCAGTGCCGGAACATATCTCCGATTCAATGAGCAGTTCTTC.

CDR3 protein: CASSADPSSYNEQFF. The CDR3 DNA sequence: TGTGCCAGCAGCGCGGACCCTAGCTCCTACAATGAGCAGTTCTTC. V is TRBV9 and J is TRBJ2-1; D is unresolved. The CDR3 is made up of 15 amino acids. CDR1 and CDR2 from the germline V gene are SGDLS and YYNGEE. V was pared by 3 bases and J by 0 bases, with 10 bases between.

This sequence joins TRBV5-4 and TRBJ1-1; 7 bases agree with TRBD1. Trimming cost V 6 bases and J 1 base; bases outside gene matches: 3. Germline V lookup: CDR1 SGHNT, CDR2 YYREEE (reference sequence). The CDR3 sequence is 13 residues long. Written as DNA, the CDR3 is TGTGCCAGCAACCGGGACAGGAACACTGAAGCTTTCTTT. Its protein product is CASNRDRNTEAFF.

The rearrangement uses TRBV29-1 and TRBJ2-5; D is uncertain. Germline V gene data show CDR1 as SQVTM and CDR2 as ANQGSEA. Trimming left V 7 bases short and J 7 bases short, with 25 bases between. The CDR3 runs 15 residues. CDR3 bases: TGCAGCGCGCTTCCCCTACTGGAGCATGACGGGACCCAGTACTTC. Protein: CSALPLLEHDGTQYF.

The chain couples TRBV2 to TRBJ1-3; D uncertain. From germline, CDR1 is SNHLY and CDR2 FYNNEI. The germline V and J ends were trimmed by 7 bases and 4 bases, with 11 bases remaining between them. This CDR3 has 13 amino acids. The CDR3 protein is CASTKDFGNTIYF. CDR3 sequence (DNA): TGTGCCAGCACAAAGGACTTCGGAAACACCATATATTTT.

The genes are TRBV7-6 and TRBJ1-2, with D tentatively TRBD1 (5 bases). The germline gives CDR1 SGHVS, CDR2 FNYEAQ. The CDR3 has 13 residues. V gave up 3 bases and J gave up 6 bases, with 11 bases separating them. CDR3 region: CASSFKGTDGYTF. CDR3 bases: TGTGCCAGCAGCTTTAAAGGGACCGATGGCTACACCTTC.

A single count supports this clone. The chain employs TRBV11-3 and TRBJ2-1, with 15 bases lining up with TRBD2. CDR1 and CDR2 from the germline V gene are SGHNT and YENEEA. The CDR3 consists of 16 residues. Losses at the gene ends were 3 bases for V and 4 bases for J; bases not matched to a gene: 1. The CDR3 loop is CASSFGTSGRYNEQFF. In nucleotides, the CDR3 is TGTGCCAGCAGCTTCGGGACTAGCGGGAGGTACAATGAGCAGTTCTTC.

V usage is TRBV30 and J usage is TRBJ2-3, with TRBD1 as a possible D gene (6 bases). In germline, CDR1 is GTSNPN, CDR2 SVGIG (reference sequence). V was shortened by 0 bases and J by 3 bases, with 16 bases between the two germline ends. This CDR3 contains 16 residues. The CDR3 DNA reads as TGTGCCTGGAGTGTGTCCTCGGGACACACGACAGATACGCAGTATTTT. It is translated as CAWSVSSGHTTDTQYF.

This sequence joins TRBV6-4 and TRBJ2-6, with TRBD2 matching over 10 bases. The CDR3 contains 21 residues. CDR1 is MRHNA, CDR2 SNTAGT, per germline. Trimming removed 6 bases from V and 0 bases from J; junction bases left unmatched: 17. The CDR3 region has the DNA TGTGCCAGCAGGGACCTAATTACCGGACTAGCGGTTTTCTCTGGGGCCAACGTCCTGACTTTC. Encoded protein: CASRDLITGLAVFSGANVLTF.

The genes are TRBV5-4 and TRBJ2-3; 12 bases are shared with TRBD2. The CDR3 has 16 residues. V lost 4 bases, J lost 3 bases, and 6 bases stayed unmatched. Germline V CDR1 and CDR2: SGHNT, YYREEE (reference sequence). CDR3 residues: CASSPTSGRGTDTQYF. CDR3 DNA: TGTGCCAGCAGCCCGACTAGCGGGAGAGGGACAGATACGCAGTATTTT.